These 12 T cell receptor beta chains were all obtained from the same sample, sequenced in a study of T cells in Graves' hyperthyroidism and ophthalmopathy. The CDR3 regions of TCR beta were amplified from RNA transcripts. Using the HTBI primer set, a first-round RT-PCR was run on the TCR CDR3. One entry per CDR3 protein, called by TCRdb with MiXCR from the multiplex PCR reads. Seen here are fewer than 800,000 distinct CDR3 sequences, roughly 15% observed once, and the top ten hold approximately 8%. Sequencing input: blood. These receptors were obtained from a man aged 18 to 29 with Graves' hyperthyroidism.

This sequence joins TRBV29-1 and TRBJ2-3; D is possibly TRBD1 or TRBD2 (6 bases each). The CDR3 contains 15 residues. Germline CDR1 is SQVTM and CDR2 is ANQGSEA. Trimming took off 0 bases at V and 5 bases at J, with 15 bases between the two ends. CDR3 coding DNA: TGCAGCGTTGAAGATTTGGGGGGCGGACGAGATACGCAGTATTTT. Protein: CSVEDLGGGRDTQYF.

In its sample, this clonotype was seen many times. The gene calls are TRBV28 and TRBJ2-1; perhaps D is TRBD1 or TRBD2 (6 bases each). V dropped 4 bases and J dropped 7 bases, with 26 bases sitting between them. This CDR3 comprises 18 residues. Looked up from germline, CDR1 is MDHEN and CDR2 is SYDVKM. The CDR3 coding sequence is TGTGCCAGCAGTTACCCCTCCGTTAAGGGGGGATCTGAAAATGAGCAGTTCTTC. Its protein product is CASSYPSVKGGSENEQFF.

This clonotype occurred many times. In DNA, the CDR3 is TGTGCCAGCAGCTCTAGCGGGGCGGAGGAGACCCAGTACTTC. Translating gives CASSSSGAEETQYF. The chain combines TRBV7-9 with TRBJ2-5, with 9 nucleotides matching TRBD2. CDR3 length: 14 amino acids. The germline gives CDR1 SEHNR, CDR2 FQNEAQ (reference sequence). V was clipped by 4 bases and J by 5 bases; unmatched bases: 5. The entire variable domain, with the rest obtained from reference TRBV7-9 and TRBJ2-5, is as follows: DTGVSQNPRHKITKRGQNVTFRCDPISEHNRLYWYRQTLGQGPEFLTYFQNEAQLEKSRLLSDRFSAERPKGSFSTLEIQRTEQGDSAMYLCASSSSGAEETQYFGPGTRLLVL.

The rearrangement joins TRBV19 to TRBJ1-1, with D unclear. This CDR3 contains 15 residues. V was trimmed by 6 bases and J by 7 bases, leaving 21 bases between them. Germline CDR1 and CDR2: LNHDA and SQIVND (reference sequence). The CDR3 nucleotides are TGTGCCAGTAGGGACGGAGGATTTTTTGTTGATGAAGCTTTCTTT. Protein: CASRDGGFFVDEAFF.

This clonotype occurred a few times. V is TRBV24-1 and J is TRBJ2-1, with D hard to call. CDR3 length: 14 amino acids. Trimming left V 1 base short and J 6 bases short, with 9 bases between. Germline CDR1 is KGHDR and CDR2 is SFDVKD. CDR3: CATSDLLASNEQFF. CDR3 DNA: TGTGCCACCAGTGATTTATTGGCGAGCAATGAGCAGTTCTTC.

V and J are TRBV6-1 and TRBJ1-2, with TRBD1 identical over 8 bases. Germline V gene lookup returns CDR1 MNHNS and CDR2 SASEGT. The V gene end was trimmed by 6 bases and the J gene end by 8 bases; junction bases not matched to a gene: 8. The CDR3 is 13 residues long. CDR3 in DNA: TGTGCCAGCAGCAGCTACAGGGGGGACGGCTACACCTTC. The encoded protein is CASSSYRGDGYTF.

The V gene is TRBV27, the J gene TRBJ2-2; D is uncertain. Germline CDR1 and CDR2: MNHEY and SMNVEV (reference sequence). The V end was cut by 5 bases, the J end by 3 bases, with 28 bases between. CDR3 length: 20 residues. In DNA form, the CDR3 reads TGTGCCAGCAGTACCCCCCGGCCGCCAGTAACAACCCGACACACCGGGGAGCTGTTTTTT. Encoded protein: CASSTPRPPVTTRHTGELFF.

The chain recombines TRBV28 with TRBJ1-1; weak D call: TRBD1 (6 bases). The ends were cut back, 10 bases at V and 3 bases at J, with 24 bases in the middle. Germline-derived CDR1 and CDR2 are MDHEN and SYDVKM. This CDR3 is built from 16 residues. CDR3 amino acids: CATFIPTGRGDTEAFF. For the CDR3, the DNA is TGTGCCACCTTCATTCCAACAGGGAGGGGGGACACTGAAGCTTTCTTT.

This clonotype was picked up a small number of times. The gene calls are TRBV12-3 or TRBV12-4 and TRBJ2-7; 16 positions match TRBD2. After removal of 0 bases from V and 1 base from J, the junction contained 9 bases not matched to a gene. The CDR3 is 20 amino acids. The CDR3, as DNA: TGTGCCAGCAGTTTAGCGCTAAGGGGACTAGCGGGAGGGAGATCCTACGAGCAGTACTTC. Translation gives CASSLALRGLAGGRSYEQYF.

CDR3 region: CSVAGRGDKNIQYF. In DNA, the CDR3 is TGCAGCGTTGCCGGCAGGGGAGACAAAAACATTCAGTACTTC. The chain has TRBV29-1 and TRBJ2-4; maybe TRBD1 (6 bases). CDR3 length: 14 residues. Germline CDR1 reads SQVTM; CDR2 reads ANQGSEA. V lost 4 bases and J lost 3, with 13 bases in between.

This clonotype showed up just a few times. The chain links TRBV6-9 to TRBJ2-5; tentative D call: TRBD1 (5 bases). This CDR3 contains 13 residues. CDR1 and CDR2 (germline): MNHGY, SVAAGI. The V end was cut by 3 bases, the J end by 4 bases, with 9 bases between. The CDR3 reads CASSYRTRETQYF. The CDR3 DNA follows: TGTGCCAGCAGTTACAGGACAAGAGAGACCCAGTACTTC.

The chain uses TRBV27 and TRBJ1-5, with D uncertain. The CDR3 has 15 amino acids. V shed 3 bases and J shed 4 bases, with 13 bases lying between them. The germline V gene has CDR1 MNHEY and CDR2 SMNVEV (reference sequence). The CDR3 reads CASSFAGIPNQPQHF. The CDR3 nucleotides are TGTGCCAGCAGTTTTGCCGGGATCCCAAATCAGCCCCAGCATTTT.